This note documents a single TCR beta chain sequence. Its specificity is not known. This sample was included in a study of T cell repertoires in cytomegalovirus infection. Study-level background: Epitope selection comprised recently identified HLA-C-restricted CMV epitopes and well-studied HLA-B-restricted CMV epitopes. Based on public TCR beta signatures, there were indications of CMV infection and of a matching HLA type.

Overall study findings and caveats: Frequencies of public TCR beta families were cumulated, and this identified carriers of CMV plus the relevant HLA. The ex vivo response was dominated by HLA-C-restricted CMV-specific TCR beta clonotypes.

Germline values: CDR1 SNHLY, CDR2 FYNNEI. V lost 4 bases and J lost 7, with 11 bases in between. The CDR3 loop spans 13 amino acids. TCRdb independently ran MiXCR on the reads; one entry per CDR3 protein. This table has roughly 280,000 distinct CDR3 sequences, 22% appearing once. The sequence derives from a human donor in good health (CMV status not recorded). Some clones in this sample may be carry-over from other donors' samples. V is TRBV2 and J is TRBJ2-1; D gene unclear. The sequencing here drew on cultured PBMCs, taken from culture after CMV antigen stimulation. The CDR3 reads CASSVNSFNEQFF. As DNA, the CDR3 is TGTGCCAGCAGTGTTAACTCCTTTAATGAGCAGTTCTTC.